The table lists the clone carrying this T cell receptor (beta chain) with a few counts. What it recognizes is unknown. The data are from a study of identical twins. Whole-study findings and limits: Zero-insertion analyses could be partly confounded by invariant MAIT and iNKT cells. Conclusions relied on cross-sectional statistical analysis, not following the same donors.

Germline V gene lookup returns CDR1 MGHRA and CDR2 YSYEKL. With 2 bases removed from V and 2 bases from J, the gap between germline ends came to 9 bases. This CDR3 is built from 14 residues. TCRdb re-called the 5' RACE reads with MiXCR, one entry per CDR3 protein. The data contain a few hundred thousand distinct CDR3 sequences, roughly a tenth of them seen just once; the ten biggest clones take up more than 8.5%. Sequences were obtained from memory T cells sorted from blood. The chain is built from TRBV4-1 and TRBJ1-1; no clear D. The receptor was isolated from a man aged 50 to 59 in good health. The CDR3 coding sequence is TGCGCCAGCAGCCAACTGGACGGTAACACTGAAGCTTTCTTT. This gives the protein CASSQLDGNTEAFF.